The 4 T cell receptor beta chains below come from one sample, sequenced in a study of blood T cell repertoires in COVID-19. Measured with immunoSEQ multiplex PCR; TCRdb has only the in-frame clones, and not every one. The profile covers under 400,000 clones, with approximately 88% appearing a single time and 1.5% to 2% taken by the ten largest. Sequenced: peripheral blood. These receptors came from a woman aged 30 to 39 with COVID-19, enrolled during active disease.

The genes are TRBV3-1 (or the pseudogene TRBV3-2) and TRBJ1-5; D call uncertain. Trimming shortened V by 4 bases and J by 0 bases, and 4 bases separated the two germline ends. The CDR3 runs to 13 residues. Germline CDR1 and CDR2: LGHDT and YNNKEL (reference sequence). The CDR3 sequence: CASSLSSNQPQHF. DNA of the CDR3: TGTGCCAGCAGCCTCAGTAGCAATCAGCCCCAGCATTTT.

The CDR3 here is CASSLGRGVGYTF. The CDR3 nucleotides are TGTGCCAGCAGCTTAGGACGGGGAGTTGGCTACACCTTC. The rearrangement links TRBV7-9 to TRBJ1-2; no firm D call. Germline V CDR1 and CDR2: SEHNR, FQNEAQ (reference sequence). The V and J ends lost 1 base and 7 bases respectively, with 10 bases between them. The CDR3 extends over 13 amino acids.

The sample holds a few counts of this clone. The chain combines TRBV15 with TRBJ2-4, with a tentative D call TRBD1 (6 bases). V lost 5 bases and J lost 8, with 13 bases in between. This CDR3 region has 13 residues. The germline V gene has CDR1 LNHNV and CDR2 YYDKDF (reference sequence). The CDR3 nucleotides read TGTGCCACCAGCGCCCGAGGGGGAGACATTCAGTACTTC. This gives the protein CATSARGGDIQYF.

This chain joins TRBV7-8 and TRBJ1-5; D is possibly TRBD1 (5 bases). CDR1 and CDR2 from the germline V gene are SGHVS and FQNEAQ. The CDR3 extends over 16 amino acids. Trimming took off 1 base at V and 0 bases at J, with 10 bases between the two ends. CDR3 sequence: CASSLGRGVSNQPQHF. DNA for the CDR3: TGTGCCAGCAGCTTAGGGCGGGGGGTTAGCAATCAGCCCCAGCATTTT.